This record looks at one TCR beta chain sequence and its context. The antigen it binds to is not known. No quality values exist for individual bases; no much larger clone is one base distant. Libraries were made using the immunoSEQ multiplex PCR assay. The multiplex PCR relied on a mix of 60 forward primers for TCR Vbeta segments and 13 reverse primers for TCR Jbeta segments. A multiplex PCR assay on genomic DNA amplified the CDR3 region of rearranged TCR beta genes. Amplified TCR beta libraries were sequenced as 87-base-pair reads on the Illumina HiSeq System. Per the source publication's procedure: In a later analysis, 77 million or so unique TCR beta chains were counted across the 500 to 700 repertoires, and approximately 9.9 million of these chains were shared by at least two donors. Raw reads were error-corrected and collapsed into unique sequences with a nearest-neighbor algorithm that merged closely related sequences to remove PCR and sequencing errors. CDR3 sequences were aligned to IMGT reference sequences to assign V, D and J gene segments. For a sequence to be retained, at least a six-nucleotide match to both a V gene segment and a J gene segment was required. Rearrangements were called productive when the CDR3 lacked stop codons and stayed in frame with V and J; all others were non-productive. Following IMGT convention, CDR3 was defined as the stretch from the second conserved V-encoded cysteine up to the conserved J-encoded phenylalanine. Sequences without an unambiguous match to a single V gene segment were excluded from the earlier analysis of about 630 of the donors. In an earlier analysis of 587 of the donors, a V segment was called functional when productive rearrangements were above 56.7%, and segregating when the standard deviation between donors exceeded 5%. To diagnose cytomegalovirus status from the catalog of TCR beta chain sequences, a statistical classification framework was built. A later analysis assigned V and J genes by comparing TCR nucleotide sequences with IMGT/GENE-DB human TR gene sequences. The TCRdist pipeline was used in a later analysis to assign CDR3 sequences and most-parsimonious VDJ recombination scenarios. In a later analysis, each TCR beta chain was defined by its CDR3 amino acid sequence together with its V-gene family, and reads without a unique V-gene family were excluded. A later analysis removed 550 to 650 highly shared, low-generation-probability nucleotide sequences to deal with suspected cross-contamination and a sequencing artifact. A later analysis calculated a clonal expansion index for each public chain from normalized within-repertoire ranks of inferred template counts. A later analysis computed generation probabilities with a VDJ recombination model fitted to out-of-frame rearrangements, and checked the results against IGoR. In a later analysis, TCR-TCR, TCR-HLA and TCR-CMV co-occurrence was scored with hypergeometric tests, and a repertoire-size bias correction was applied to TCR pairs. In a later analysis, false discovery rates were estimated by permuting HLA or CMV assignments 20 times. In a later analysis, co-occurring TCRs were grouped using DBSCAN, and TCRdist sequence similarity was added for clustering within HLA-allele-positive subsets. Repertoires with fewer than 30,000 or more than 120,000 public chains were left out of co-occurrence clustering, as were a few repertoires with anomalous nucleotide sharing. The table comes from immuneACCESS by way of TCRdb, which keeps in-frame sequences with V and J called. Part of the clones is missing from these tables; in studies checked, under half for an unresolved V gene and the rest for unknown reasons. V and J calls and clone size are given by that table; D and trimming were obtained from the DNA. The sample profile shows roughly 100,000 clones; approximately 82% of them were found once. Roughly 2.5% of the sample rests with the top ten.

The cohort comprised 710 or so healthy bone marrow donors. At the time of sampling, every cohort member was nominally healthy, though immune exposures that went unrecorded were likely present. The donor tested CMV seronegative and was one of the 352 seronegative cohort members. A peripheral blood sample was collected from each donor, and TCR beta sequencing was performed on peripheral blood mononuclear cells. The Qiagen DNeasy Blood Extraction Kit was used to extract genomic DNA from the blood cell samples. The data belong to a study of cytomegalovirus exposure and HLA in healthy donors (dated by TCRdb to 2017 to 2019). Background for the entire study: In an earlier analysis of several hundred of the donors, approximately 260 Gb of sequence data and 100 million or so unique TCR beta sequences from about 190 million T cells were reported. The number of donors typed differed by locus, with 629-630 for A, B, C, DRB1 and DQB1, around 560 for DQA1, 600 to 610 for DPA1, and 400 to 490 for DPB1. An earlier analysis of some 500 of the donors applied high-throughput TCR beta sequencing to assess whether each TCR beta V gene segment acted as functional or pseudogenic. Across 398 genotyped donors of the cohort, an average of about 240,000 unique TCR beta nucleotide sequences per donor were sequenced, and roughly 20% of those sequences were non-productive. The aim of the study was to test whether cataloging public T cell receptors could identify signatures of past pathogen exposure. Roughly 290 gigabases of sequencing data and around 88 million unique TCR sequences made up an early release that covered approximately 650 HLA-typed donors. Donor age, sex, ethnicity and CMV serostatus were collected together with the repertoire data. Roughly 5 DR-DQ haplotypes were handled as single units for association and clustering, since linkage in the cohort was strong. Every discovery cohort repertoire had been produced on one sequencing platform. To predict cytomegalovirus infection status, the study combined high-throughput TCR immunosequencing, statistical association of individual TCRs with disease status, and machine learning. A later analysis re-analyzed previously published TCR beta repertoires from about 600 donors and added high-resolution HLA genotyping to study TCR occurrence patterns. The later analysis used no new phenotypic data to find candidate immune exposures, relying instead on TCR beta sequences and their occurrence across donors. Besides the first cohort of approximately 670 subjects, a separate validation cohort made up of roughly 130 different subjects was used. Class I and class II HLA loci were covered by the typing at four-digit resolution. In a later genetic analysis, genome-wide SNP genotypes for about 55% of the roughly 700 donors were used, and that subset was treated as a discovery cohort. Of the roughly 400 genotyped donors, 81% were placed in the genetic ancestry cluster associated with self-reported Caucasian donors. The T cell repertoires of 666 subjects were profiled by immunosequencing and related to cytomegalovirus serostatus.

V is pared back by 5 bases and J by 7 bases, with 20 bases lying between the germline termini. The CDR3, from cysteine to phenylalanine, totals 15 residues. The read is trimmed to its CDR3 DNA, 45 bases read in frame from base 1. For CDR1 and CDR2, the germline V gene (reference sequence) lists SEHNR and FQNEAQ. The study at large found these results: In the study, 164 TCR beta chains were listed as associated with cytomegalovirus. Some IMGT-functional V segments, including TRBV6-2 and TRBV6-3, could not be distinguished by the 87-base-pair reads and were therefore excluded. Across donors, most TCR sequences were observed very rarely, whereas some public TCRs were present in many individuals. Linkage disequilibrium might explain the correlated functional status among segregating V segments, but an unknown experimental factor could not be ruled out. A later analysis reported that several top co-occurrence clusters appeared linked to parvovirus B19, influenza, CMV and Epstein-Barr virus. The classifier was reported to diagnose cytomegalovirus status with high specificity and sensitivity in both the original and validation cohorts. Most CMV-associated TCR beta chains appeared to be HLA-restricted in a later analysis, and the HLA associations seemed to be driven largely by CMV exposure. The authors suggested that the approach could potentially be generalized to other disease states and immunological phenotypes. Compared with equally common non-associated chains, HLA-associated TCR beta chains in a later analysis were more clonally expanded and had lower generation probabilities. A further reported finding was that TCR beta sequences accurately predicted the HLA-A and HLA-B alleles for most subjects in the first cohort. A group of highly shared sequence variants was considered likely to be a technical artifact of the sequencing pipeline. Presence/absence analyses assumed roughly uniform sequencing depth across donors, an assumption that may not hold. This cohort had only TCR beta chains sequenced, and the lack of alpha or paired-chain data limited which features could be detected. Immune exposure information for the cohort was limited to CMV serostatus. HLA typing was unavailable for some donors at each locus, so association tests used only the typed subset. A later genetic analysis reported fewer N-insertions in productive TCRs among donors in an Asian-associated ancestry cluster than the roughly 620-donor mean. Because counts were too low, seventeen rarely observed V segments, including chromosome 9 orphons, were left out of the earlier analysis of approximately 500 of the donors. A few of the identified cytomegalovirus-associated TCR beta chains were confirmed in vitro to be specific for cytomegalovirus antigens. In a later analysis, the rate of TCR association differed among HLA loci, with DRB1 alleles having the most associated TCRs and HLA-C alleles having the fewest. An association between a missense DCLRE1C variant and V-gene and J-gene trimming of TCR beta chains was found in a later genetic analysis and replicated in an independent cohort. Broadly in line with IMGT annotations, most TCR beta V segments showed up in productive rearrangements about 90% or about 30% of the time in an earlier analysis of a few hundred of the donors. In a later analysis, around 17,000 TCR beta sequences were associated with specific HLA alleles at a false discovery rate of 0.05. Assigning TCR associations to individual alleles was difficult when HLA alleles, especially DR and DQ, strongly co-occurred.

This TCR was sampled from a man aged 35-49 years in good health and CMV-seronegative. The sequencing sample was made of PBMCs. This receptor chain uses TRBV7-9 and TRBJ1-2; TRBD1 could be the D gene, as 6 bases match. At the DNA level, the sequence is TGTGCCAGCAGCCCCCCCGGGACATCTATAGCTGGCTACACCTTC. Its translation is CASSPPGTSIAGYTF.